These 21 T cell receptor beta chains share one sample of origin, sequenced in a study of a mutant IDH1 vaccine in newly diagnosed glioma. The repertoire was sequenced with immunoSEQ multiplex PCR; TCRdb's copy has only in-frame clones and lacks some. This sample yields roughly 57,000 clones, of which 89% are seen a single time; approximately 1.9% belongs to the top ten. Noted time point: week 11, during vaccination. What each vaccine dose contained was 300 ug of mutant IDH1 20-mer peptide, accompanied by topical imiquimod. No antigen has been identified for these receptors. Material: PBMCs, obtained from a glioma patient whose treatment included an IDH1 peptide vaccine. All receptors come from a man in his forties with glioma.

This clone was seen a few times. This rearrangement joins TRBV2 to TRBJ1-1, with a possible D match to TRBD1 (5 bases). The germline gives CDR1 SNHLY, CDR2 FYNNEI. The CDR3 consists of 14 residues. V dropped 7 bases and J dropped 4 bases, with 16 bases sitting between them. This CDR3 reads CASTGSSVFTEAFF. Written as DNA, the CDR3 is TGTGCCAGCACAGGGAGCAGTGTTTTCACTGAAGCTTTCTTT.

V is TRBV28 and J is TRBJ2-7; TRBD2 is a possible D gene (6 bases). CDR1 and CDR2 from the germline V gene are MDHEN and SYDVKM. Trimming pared 6 bases from V and 9 bases from J, leaving 15 bases between. This CDR3 is 12 amino acids long. The DNA of the CDR3 is TGTGCCAGCAGCTCGACGGGGGTGGGGCAGTACGTC. Amino acids: CASSSTGVGQYV.

The V call is TRBV27, the J call TRBJ2-1; D is ambiguous. The CDR3 runs 12 residues. In germline, CDR1 is MNHEY, CDR2 SMNVEV (reference sequence). V dropped 8 bases and J dropped 7 bases, with 12 bases sitting between them. The CDR3 sequence: CASGLSGNEQFF. The CDR3 coding sequence is TGTGCCAGCGGCCTGTCGGGTAATGAGCAGTTCTTC.

The rearrangement uses TRBV6-6 and TRBJ2-7; possibly TRBD1 or TRBD2 for D (5 bases each). The V and J ends lost 6 bases and 5 bases respectively, with 17 bases between them. CDR3 length: 14 residues. The germline V gene has CDR1 MNHNY and CDR2 SVGAGI (reference sequence). CDR3 in amino acids: CASRQGGGKNEQYF. DNA for the CDR3: TGTGCCAGCAGGCAGGGTGGGGGAAAAAACGAGCAGTACTTC.

This clone showed up just once. The chain uses TRBV29-1 and TRBJ1-2; D remains unclear. The CDR3 has 13 amino acids. V was shortened by 1 base and J by 8 bases, with 14 bases between the two germline ends. CDR1 and CDR2 (germline): SQVTM, ANQGSEA. The CDR3 DNA follows: TGCAGCGTTGAAGGAGGTCAGATCGGAGGCTACACCTTC. It is translated as CSVEGGQIGGYTF.

The CDR3 DNA sequence: TGTGCCGGGGAAGGGCACAGGGCCTACACCGGGGAGCTGTTTTTT. Protein product: CAGEGHRAYTGELFF. The chain recombines TRBV30 with TRBJ2-2, with a weak D call TRBD1 (6 bases). Germline V gene sequence: CDR1 GTSNPN, CDR2 SVGIG (reference sequence). Trimming removed 8 bases from V and 3 bases from J, with 19 bases in between. The CDR3 has 15 residues.

This chain uses TRBV11-2 with TRBJ2-2; 13 nucleotides align to TRBD2. CDR1 and CDR2 (germline): SGHAT, FQNNGV. Trimming removed 5 bases from V and 5 bases from J; junction bases left unmatched: 8. This CDR3 has 17 amino acids. CDR3 amino acids: CASSPGLAGAGTGELFF. The CDR3 nucleotides read TGTGCCAGCAGCCCCGGACTAGCGGGAGCAGGAACCGGGGAGCTGTTTTTT.

V is TRBV9 and J is TRBJ2-3, with 10 bases matching TRBD1. V was pared by 10 bases and J by 1 base, with 9 bases of the junction left unmatched. Germline CDR1 and CDR2: SGDLS and YYNGEE. This CDR3 spans 15 amino acids. In DNA form, the CDR3 reads TGTGCCTCGTCCTCCGGGACAGGGGGCACAGATACGCAGTATTTT. Translation gives CASSSGTGGTDTQYF.

The chain couples TRBV6-5 to TRBJ2-1; 7 bases fit TRBD2. Per the germline V gene, CDR1 is MNHEY and CDR2 is SVGAGI. The V and J ends lost 4 bases and 0 bases, in that order; junction bases with no gene match: 6. The CDR3 totals 16 residues. The CDR3 region has the DNA TGTGCCAGCAGTTCGCTAGCGGAGAGCTCCTACAATGAGCAGTTCTTC. Translating gives CASSSLAESSYNEQFF.

The rearrangement links TRBV4-3 to TRBJ1-4; no reliable D call. The CDR3 has 14 amino acids. Germline values: CDR1 LGHNA, CDR2 YSLEER. Trimming removed 4 bases at V and 7 bases at J, with 13 bases between. DNA for the CDR3: TGCGCCAGCAGCCCTAACCGTCGCAGTGAAAAACTGTTTTTT. Its protein is CASSPNRRSEKLFF.

V is TRBV5-1 and J is TRBJ2-3; D gene uncertain. V was shortened by 3 bases and J by 5 bases, with 7 bases between the two germline ends. Germline CDR1 reads SGHRS; CDR2 reads YFSETQ. CDR3 length equals 12 residues. The CDR3 DNA sequence: TGCGCCAGCAGCTCCCAGTTAGATACGCAGTATTTT. Its protein product is CASSSQLDTQYF.

The gene calls are TRBV28 and TRBJ2-1; 11 bases map to TRBD2. Germline V lookup: CDR1 MDHEN, CDR2 SYDVKM. CDR3 length: 15 residues. After removal of 5 bases from V and 6 bases from J, the junction contained 6 bases not matched to a gene. CDR3 sequence reads: CASSLAGGRGNEQFF. As DNA, the CDR3 is TGTGCCAGCAGTCTAGCGGGAGGCCGTGGCAATGAGCAGTTCTTC.

The V and J genes are TRBV9 and TRBJ2-2, with 11 bases lining up with TRBD2. J gave up 5 bases and V 0 bases, and 3 bases lay outside the gene matches. Germline CDR1 SGDLS, CDR2 YYNGEE. The CDR3 consists of 16 residues. The CDR3 loop reads CASSVAASGGTGELFF. Here the CDR3 DNA reads TGTGCCAGCAGCGTAGCTGCTAGCGGGGGGACCGGGGAGCTGTTTTTT.

This sequence joins TRBV6-5 and TRBJ1-2, with D possibly TRBD1 on 5 matching bases. The germline gives CDR1 MNHEY, CDR2 SVGAGI. CDR3 size: 14 residues. Between the trimmed V and J ends, which lost 0 bases and 4 bases, there was a span of 9 bases. Here the CDR3 reads CASSYSPDSYGYTF. The DNA for the CDR3 is TGTGCCAGCAGTTACTCCCCCGACAGCTATGGCTACACCTTC.

The gene calls are TRBV7-2 and TRBJ1-2; D is ambiguous. CDR1 is SGHTA and CDR2 is FQGNSA in the germline V gene. Trimming cost V 1 base and J 7 bases, with 13 bases left between them. The CDR3 sequence is 14 residues long. CDR3 in amino acids: CASSLEGWAGGYTF. CDR3 coding DNA: TGTGCCAGCAGCTTAGAAGGCTGGGCTGGTGGCTACACCTTC.

The chain carries TRBV28 and TRBJ1-1, with no clear D. The germline V and J ends were trimmed by 6 bases and 1 base, with 9 bases remaining between them. Looked up from germline, CDR1 is MDHEN and CDR2 is SYDVKM. The CDR3 is 13 amino acids. The chain's CDR3 is CASSRTENTEAFF. CDR3 DNA sequence: TGTGCCAGCAGCCGGACCGAGAACACTGAAGCTTTCTTT.

CDR3 loop: CASSLGETVSYEQYF. The CDR3 DNA reads TGTGCCAGCAGCCTAGGGGAGACGGTCTCCTACGAGCAGTACTTC. The rearrangement links TRBV7-9 to TRBJ2-7; the D call may be TRBD1 or TRBD2 (5 bases each). Germline V gene data show CDR1 as SEHNR and CDR2 as FQNEAQ (reference sequence). This CDR3 contains 15 residues. V gave up 5 bases and J gave up 0 bases, with 14 bases separating them.

V is TRBV6-1 and J is TRBJ1-5; D remains unclear. V lost 2 bases and J lost 0, with 11 bases in between. The CDR3 runs 16 residues. In germline, CDR1 is MNHNS, CDR2 SASEGT. CDR3 nucleotides: TGTGCCAGCAGTGAATTGTCAGGCTATAGCAATCAGCCCCAGCATTTT. Translating it yields CASSELSGYSNQPQHF.

J is TRBJ1-2 and V is TRBV28; 9 nucleotides align to TRBD1. The CDR3 sequence is 15 residues long. CDR1 is MDHEN and CDR2 is SYDVKM in the germline V gene. V was pared by 5 bases and J by 6 bases, with 10 bases of the junction left unmatched. This CDR3 is CASSPLRDREDGYTF. DNA of the CDR3: TGTGCCAGCAGTCCCCTCCGGGACAGGGAAGATGGCTACACCTTC.

The V call is TRBV5-1, the J call TRBJ2-1; 14 bases are a match to TRBD2. Per the germline V gene, CDR1 is SGHRS and CDR2 is YFSETQ. The CDR3 is made up of 15 amino acids. Trimming took 7 bases from V and 12 from J; bases not matched to a gene: 12. Here the CDR3 reads CASSLGLAGVGGQFF. The CDR3 DNA is TGCGCCAGCTCATTGGGACTAGCGGGAGTAGGTGGGCAGTTCTTC. The complete variable domain, with remaining parts taken from reference TRBV5-1 and TRBJ2-1, reads KAGVTQTPRYLIKTRGQQVTLSCSPISGHRSVSWYQQTPGQGLQFLFEYFSETQRNKGNFPGRFSGRQFSNSRSEMNVSTLELGDSALYLCASSLGLAGVGGQFFGPGTRLTVL.

The J gene is TRBJ1-3, the V gene TRBV30; D unclear. Trimming stripped 1 base from V and 0 bases from J, with 4 bases between. CDR3 length equals 13 residues. Germline V gene sequence: CDR1 GTSNPN, CDR2 SVGIG (reference sequence). CDR3 in DNA: TGTGCCTGGAGTGGCCTCTCTGGAAACACCATATATTTT. Protein product: CAWSGLSGNTIYF.